The 7 T cell receptor beta chains below all came from one sample that was sequenced in a study of blood T cells in healthy people across ages. A second about 6 to 12 cycle PCR used barcoded and J-beta primers. TCRdb re-called the 5' RACE reads through MiXCR, storing one row per CDR3 protein. The sample contains 700,000 to 800,000 distinct CDR3 sequences, approximately 39% of which appear only once. Material: blood. These receptor sequences come from an older woman in good health.

The count of this clonotype is one. A read error may be the cause here, since a much bigger clone is one base away. V gene TRBV5-1 combines with J gene TRBJ2-5; D ambiguous. The J call may be incorrect, as the DNA end agrees better with TRBJ2-1. This CDR3 has 13 amino acids. The V gene's germline CDR1 is SGHRS and CDR2 YFSETQ. DNA for the CDR3: TGCGCCAGCAGCTTTACTGGGGAAGAGACCCAGTTCTTC. This encodes CASSFTGEETQFF.

This clonotype was seen more than once but under ten times. The chain joins TRBV5-1 to TRBJ2-1; TRBD2 matches 10 bases. J gave up 8 bases and V 2 bases, and 10 bases lay outside the gene matches. The germline V gene has CDR1 SGHRS and CDR2 YFSETQ. The CDR3 contains 16 residues. Written as DNA, the CDR3 is TGCGCCAGCAGCTTAACTAGCGGGACGGCAGCAGATGAGCAGTTCTTC. This translates into CASSLTSGTAADEQFF.

The chain joins TRBV18 to TRBJ1-4, with 8 bases lining up with TRBD1. Germline CDR1 KGHSH, CDR2 LQKENI. CDR3 size: 15 residues. V dropped 3 bases and J dropped 8; count of bases not matched to a gene: 8. The CDR3 bases are TGTGCCAGCTCACCCGCAGGGGGCGGTGAAGAAAAACTGTTTTTT. Protein product: CASSPAGGGEEKLFF.

This clonotype is a singleton in its sample. The chain joins TRBV2 to TRBJ2-7; 7 bases are a match to TRBD2. Judging by the DNA end, TRBJ2-5 fits better; the J call may be wrong. The CDR3 is 13 amino acids. Per germline, CDR1 SNHLY and CDR2 FYNNEI. As DNA, the CDR3 is TGTGCCAGCAGTGGGACTAGTTCGCAGACCCAGTACTTC. This translates into CASSGTSSQTQYF.

As for this clonotype: A much larger clonotype is one base distant, so this may be a read error. V is TRBV6-2 or TRBV6-3 and J is TRBJ2-5, with 8 bases lining up with TRBD1. The end of the DNA aligns better with TRBJ2-7, so the J call may be wrong. CDR3 length: 14 residues. Germline values: CDR1 MNHEY, CDR2 SVGEGT. CDR3 sequence reads: CASSWGQVTCEQYF. CDR3 nucleotide sequence: TGTGCCAGCAGTTGGGGACAGGTTACCTGCGAGCAGTACTTC.

The V gene is TRBV20-1, the J gene TRBJ2-5, with 11 nucleotides matching TRBD2. The germline V gene encodes CDR1 DFQATT and CDR2 SNEGSKA (reference sequence). V shed 8 bases, J shed 3 bases, and the junction held 5 bases outside the gene matches. The CDR3 runs 13 residues. In nucleotides, the CDR3 is TGCAGTACTACACTAGCGGGGGAAGAGACCCAGTACTTC. Its translation is CSTTLAGEETQYF.

This clonotype turned up a few times. The CDR3 sequence is CASSESDSYEQYF. The CDR3 DNA reads as TGTGCCAGCAGCGAGTCCGACTCCTACGAGCAGTACTTC. The chain employs TRBV9 and TRBJ2-7, with D hard to call. The V and J ends lost 3 bases and 0 bases respectively, with 7 bases between them. CDR1 is SGDLS, CDR2 YYNGEE, per germline. The CDR3 extends over 13 amino acids. Full variable domain (missing parts from reference TRBV9 and TRBJ2-7): DSGVTQTPKHLITATGQRVTLRCSPRSGDLSVYWYQQSLDQGLQFLIQYYNGEERAKGNILERFSAQQFPDLHSELNLSSLELGDSALYFCASSESDSYEQYFGPGTRLTVT.